Each of the 8 T cell receptor beta chains below was sequenced from the same sample in a study of molecular identifiers for immune sequencing clone quantification. Using its own MiXCR run on the PCR reads, TCRdb lists one record per CDR3 protein. In the table there are hundreds of thousands of distinct CDR3 sequences, about 23% of which are singletons. Sequencing was performed on naive CD8+ T cells from blood, with Jurkat cell RNA spiked in. Indicated subset: FACS-sorted CD8+CD4-CCR7+CD45RA+ naive T cells. All receptors come from a human donor in good health. Some libraries in this study had Jurkat cell RNA spiked in.

As regards this clonotype: Being one base from a much bigger clone, this may be a read error. It is likely a read error, because the conserved phenylalanine at the end of the CDR3 is missing. J is TRBJ2-7 and V is TRBV28, with a weak D call TRBD2 (6 bases). The CDR3 extends over 13 amino acids. In germline, CDR1 is MDHEN, CDR2 SYDVKM. Trimming pared 7 bases from V and 3 bases from J, leaving 13 bases between. The CDR3 is CASNLEGIYEQYL. The CDR3 nucleotides read TGTGCCAGCAACTTGGAGGGAATCTACGAGCAGTACCTC.

This clonotype was counted a single time. The genes are TRBV28 and TRBJ1-5; D is unclear. CDR1 and CDR2 (germline): MDHEN, SYDVKM. The CDR3 extends over 24 amino acids. The V end was cut by 8 bases, the J end by 16 bases, with 57 bases between. CDR3 sequence reads: CASGRLAGVLEDLKNVFPPEVVHF. Here the CDR3 DNA reads TGTGCCAGCGGTCGGCTAGCGGGAGTATTAGAGGACCTGAAAAACGTGTTCCCACCCGAGGTCGTACATTTT.

Regarding this clonotype: Being one base from a much bigger clone, this may be a read error. The rearrangement uses TRBV7-7 and TRBJ2-5, with D tentatively TRBD1 or TRBD2 (5 bases each). The length of the CDR3 is 12 residues. Germline assignment: CDR1 SSHAT and CDR2 FNYEAQ (reference sequence). The CDR3 DNA reads as TGTGCTAGCCAAGGGGCCGGAGGGACCCAGTACTTC. This gives the protein CASQGAGGTQYF. The whole variable domain, filled in from reference TRBV7-7 and TRBJ2-5, reads GAGVSQSPRYKVTKRGQDVTLRCDPISSHATLYWYQQALGQGPEFLTYFNYEAQPDKSGLPSDRFSAERPEGSISTLTIQRTEQRDSAMYRCASQGAGGTQYFGPGTRLLVL.

This chain connects TRBV7-9 to TRBJ1-1; no definite D call. The CDR3 sequence is 14 residues long. Trimming stripped 5 bases from V and 4 bases from J, with 14 bases between. Per germline, CDR1 SEHNR and CDR2 FQNEAQ (reference sequence). CDR3 sequence reads: CASSAAMDPTEAFF. CDR3 sequence (DNA): TGTGCCAGCAGCGCGGCGATGGACCCCACTGAAGCTTTCTTT.

Many counts were recorded for this clonotype. The chain joins TRBV5-4 to TRBJ2-7; D gene uncertain. V dropped 0 bases and J dropped 3 bases, with 7 bases sitting between them. From germline, CDR1 is SGHNT and CDR2 YYREEE (reference sequence). The CDR3 length is 13 residues. The DNA for the CDR3 is TGTGCCAGCAGCTTGGTGGATAGCTACGAGCAGTACTTC. Amino acids: CASSLVDSYEQYF.

As concerns this clonotype: A much larger clone differs by one base, so this may be a read error. V usage is TRBV7-8 and J usage is TRBJ2-3; 9 bases fit TRBD2. The CDR3 is 18 residues long. Germline V lookup: CDR1 SGHVS, CDR2 FQNEAQ. In nucleotides, the CDR3 is TGTGCCAGCAGCTTAGTTTCGGCTAGCGGGGATAGCACAGATGCGCAGTATTTT. This gives the protein CASSLVSASGDSTDAQYF.

In the case of this clonotype: A much more abundant neighbour one base away suggests this may be a read error. The genes are TRBV4-2 and TRBJ2-7; D remains unclear. V lost 3 bases and J lost 5, with 14 bases in between. The CDR3 is 14 residues long. CDR1 and CDR2 from the germline V gene are LGHNA and YNFKEQ. The CDR3 is CASSQVMAAHEQYF. In nucleotides, the CDR3 is TGTGCCAGCAGCCAGGTAATGGCCGCCCACGAGCAGTACTTC.

This clonotype was recorded at least ten times. The J gene is TRBJ1-1, the V gene TRBV7-8; TRBD1 aligns across 7 bases. The CDR3 runs 16 residues. The germline V gene encodes CDR1 SGHVS and CDR2 FQNEAQ. Losses at the gene ends were 5 bases for V and 2 bases for J; bases not matched to a gene: 11. This CDR3 is CASSPRTGPLNTEAFF. The CDR3 region has the DNA TGTGCCAGCAGCCCCAGGACAGGACCCCTTAACACTGAAGCTTTCTTT.